The TCR beta chain described here comes from a study of blood T cell repertoires in COVID-19. At the level of the study: Samples came from the United States, Italy and Spain, spanning acute and convalescent COVID-19. T cells, B-cell-depleted T cells, or PBMCs supplied cDNA or gDNA.

The CDR3 loop spans 15 amino acids. Germline V CDR1 and CDR2: ENHRY, SYGVKD. The V segment lost 2 bases and the J segment 7 bases; nucleotides outside the gene matches: 6. Per the authors' pipeline: How many nucleated cells were present was estimated from reference gene primer amplification. Repertoires were generated with immunoSEQ multiplex PCR, while TCRdb's copy carries only in-frame clones and drops some. From that table come the V and J calls and clone size; the DNA was used to work out D and trimming. The profile shows fewer than 300,000 clones, about four fifths of them singletons. This clone was counted once.

The sequencing sample was made of peripheral blood. This TCR was sampled from a woman aged 60 to 75 with active or convalescent COVID-19. The rearrangement joins TRBV10-3 to TRBJ2-5; 11 nucleotides agree with TRBD2. CDR3 region: CAISERLAGGMTQYF. In DNA form, the CDR3 reads TGTGCCATCAGTGAGCGCCTAGCGGGGGGAATGACCCAGTACTTC.